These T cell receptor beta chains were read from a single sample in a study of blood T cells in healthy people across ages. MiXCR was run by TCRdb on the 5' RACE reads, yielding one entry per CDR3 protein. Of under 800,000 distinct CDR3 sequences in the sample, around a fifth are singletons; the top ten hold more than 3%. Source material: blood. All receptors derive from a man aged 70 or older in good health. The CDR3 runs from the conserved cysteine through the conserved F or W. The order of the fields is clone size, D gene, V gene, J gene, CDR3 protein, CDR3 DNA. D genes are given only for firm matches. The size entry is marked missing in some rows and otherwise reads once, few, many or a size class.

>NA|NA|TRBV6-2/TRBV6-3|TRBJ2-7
CASGRDIAYEQYF
TGTGCCAGCGGCAGGGACATAGCCTACGAGCAGTACTTC
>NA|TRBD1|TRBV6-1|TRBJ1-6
CASGQGIGPLHF
TGTGCCAGCGGACAGGGTATTGGACCCCTCCACTTT
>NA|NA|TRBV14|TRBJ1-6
CASSQEKGYSNSPLHF
TGTGCCAGCAGCCAAGAAAAGGGTTACAGTAATTCACCCCTCCACTTT
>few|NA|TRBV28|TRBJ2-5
CASNNSGRQETQYF
TGTGCCAGCAATAATAGCGGTAGACAAGAGACCCAGTACTTC
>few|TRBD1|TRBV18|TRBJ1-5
CAGSPRDSGNRPQHF
TGTGCCGGCTCACCCCGGGACAGCGGCAATCGGCCCCAGCATTTT
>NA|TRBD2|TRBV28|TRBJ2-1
CASSSSGSIHNEQFF
TGTGCCAGCAGTTCAAGCGGGAGTATCCACAATGAGCAGTTCTTC
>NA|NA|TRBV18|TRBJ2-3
CASSPRANTDTQYF
TGTGCCAGCTCACCAAGGGCCAACACAGATACGCAGTATTTT
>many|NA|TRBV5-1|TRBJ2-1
CASSLGATLTGKEQFF
TGCGCCAGCAGCTTGGGCGCCACACTCACGGGAAAGGAGCAGTTCTTC
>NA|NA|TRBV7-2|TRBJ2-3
CASSLGDGPTDTQYF
TGTGCCAGCAGCTTAGGGGACGGGCCCACAGATACGCAGTATTTT
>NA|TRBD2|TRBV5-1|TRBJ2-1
CASSLSGSYGNEQFF
TGCGCCAGCAGCCTTAGCGGGAGTTACGGGAATGAGCAGTTCTTC
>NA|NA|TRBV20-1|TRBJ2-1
CSARSQGLGFYNEQFF
TGCAGTGCTAGAAGTCAAGGGCTTGGCTTCTACAATGAGCAGTTCTTC
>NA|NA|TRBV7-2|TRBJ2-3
CASSSLGDSYTDTQYF
TGTGCCAGCAGTTCTCTGGGGGATTCGTACACAGATACGCAGTATTTT
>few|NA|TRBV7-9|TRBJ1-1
CASSLTMTVNTEAFF
TGTGCCAGCAGCTTAACCATGACGGTGAACACTGAAGCTTTCTTT
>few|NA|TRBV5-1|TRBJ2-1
CASSLASISYNEQFF
TGCGCCAGCAGCTTGGCGTCAATCTCCTACAATGAGCAGTTCTTC